Below, one T cell receptor beta chain is given with its context. No antigen is known for it. Per-base quality was not reported, and no clone a single base away is much larger than it. This entry comes from a study of shared clonotypes between healthy human individuals (TCRdb year 2020). For the study in its entirety: Three men and two women, aged 18 to 49 years, made up the cohort. Libraries were prepared and TCR repertoires were sequenced by different laboratories using diverse techniques, in order to increase sequencing depth and limit assay-specific biases. For each donor, three plates each were used for CD4 naive and CD4 memory, two plates were used for CD8 naive, and one plate was used for CD8 memory. Blood TCR repertoires of about 5 healthy adults were deeply sequenced to estimate repertoire size and the extent of clonotype sharing between individuals. Leukapheresis yielded between about 0.85 and 10 billion PBMCs per donor.

The donors were healthy, HIV-negative adults with no recently reported acute infections or vaccinations. Only Caucasian adults living in Nashville, Tennessee, USA were represented among the donors. CD8 memory samples consisted of magnetically selected CD45RO+ cells combined with CCR7-negative CD45RA+ effector memory (TemRA) cells. Blood was obtained by leukapheresis, after which PBMCs were separated by Ficoll-Histopaque density gradient centrifugation and cryopreserved in liquid nitrogen vapor phase. Analytical flow cytometry was used to check the purity and quantity of each magnetically sorted T cell population. From each sorted fraction, genomic DNA was isolated and quantified by UV absorbance on a Nanodrop 2000c. Using the deep immunoSEQ assay, multiplex PCR amplified TCR CDR3 regions from genomic DNA. Extracted genomic DNA from each cell subset was spread evenly across all wells of several immunoSEQ 96-well plates, with each plate serving as a replicate. Each replicate PCR for sorted subsets received approximately 220 ng genomic DNA, equal to tens of thousands of T cell genomes. Purified libraries were measured with a Qubit 3.0 fluorometer, size-checked on a Bioanalyzer 2100, and measured again with the KAPA Library Quantification kit. A separate single-read 150-cycle Illumina NextSeq 550 flow cell was used to sequence each immunoSEQ 96-well plate. Per the authors' processing: Because the immunoSEQ output included only junctional sequences and no quality scores, the filtering could not be the same as the filtering used for full-length reads. To assign V/J genes and CDR3, sequences were annotated against IMGT germline references using PyIR, a Python wrapper for IgBLAST v1.9. Reads were filtered out if the reads had weak V/J assignments (E-value above 1e-6), no CDR3, stop codons, out-of-frame junctions, or ambiguous translated residues. A V3J clonotype was defined by an identical inferred V gene, J gene, and CDR3 amino acid sequence. Percentage overlap between repertoires was calculated by dividing the number of shared unique clonotypes by the size of the smaller repertoire. Repertoire richness was assessed with RTK rarefaction, the Chao1 estimator, and Recon v2.1 estimates of unobserved clonotypes. OLGA was used to compute generation probabilities for all TCRbeta clonotypes that the gDNA method yielded from a few donors. As stored in TCRdb, this immuneACCESS dataset retains in-frame rearrangements with V and J assigned. A fraction of the clones does not appear; measured against another copy, unresolved V genes explain less than half of the discrepancy, and the remainder lacks a known reason. The V and J calls and clone size are taken from that table; D and trimming were inferred from the DNA. The sample profile shows about 320,000 clones; around 87% of them were found once. The top ten clonotypes cover 15% to 20% of the sample.

The CDR3, from cysteine to phenylalanine, totals 15 residues. Here the CDR3 DNA is all that survives: 45 bases in frame from base 1. CDR1 and CDR2, per the germline V gene, are SGHTA and FQGNSA. The junction carries 16 bases between V and J, which are trimmed by 5 bases and 5 bases respectively. Points the paper makes about the study in general: Naive subsets generally had larger estimated clonotype richness than memory subsets. Incomplete sequencing was indicated by rarefaction of sorted-subset datasets, despite the large sequencing depth. Sharing across a few donors was observed for around 5% of naive CD4, about 3.2% of naive CD8, about 2.3% of memory CD4, and roughly 0.4% of memory CD8 clonotypes. Because the study included only a small number of donors, the genetic and exposure-history diversity represented was limited. Sampling was restricted to blood, and TCR repertoires in tissues likely differ from the TCR repertoires found in blood. Compared with non-shared clonotypes, the clonotypes found in all four sorted-subset donors had higher generation probabilities. Pairwise subsampling led to the expectation that sequencing depth would affect the degree of clonotype sharing among donors.

The sample comprised memory CD8+ T cells sorted from blood. What this sample's cell subset or site label stands for: CD45RO+ cells pooled with CCR7-negative TemRA cells. The clonotype originates from a man between 18 and 29 years old in good health. The chain is made from TRBV7-2 and TRBJ2-1; the D gene cannot be resolved reliably. The nucleotide sequence reads TGTGCCAGCAGCCCAAATCGTCGCGACAACAATGAGCAGTTCTTC. Protein translation: CASSPNRRDNNEQFF.